This T cell receptor (beta chain) comes out of a study of T-cell memory formation after mild COVID-19. Overall study results and limits: CD4/CD8 balance held among clones contracting day 15 to 85, and later expanders leaned CD4+.

Germline CDR1 is MNHEY and CDR2 is SMNVEV (reference sequence). There are 14 residues in the CDR3. V lost 5 bases, J lost 9 bases, and 17 bases lay in between. 5'RACE, which relied on constant-segment primers, yielded TCR alpha and TCR beta cDNA libraries carrying sample barcodes and UMIs. MiXCR, run by TCRdb on the 5' RACE reads, gives a single entry per CDR3 protein. Here the sample spans 350,000 to 500,000 distinct CDR3 sequences, around 20% being singletons. This clonotype was found a few times. As yet, its antigen is unknown. The chain links TRBV27 to TRBJ2-1, with D hard to call. The TCR originated in an adult woman who had mild COVID-19 (a few samples of this study predate the infection). Cell type and time point are not known. The sample consisted of PBMCs or a T cell subset sorted from them (not recorded which). The CDR3 is CASSPSGSPGEQFF. The DNA for the CDR3 is TGTGCCAGCAGTCCCTCGGGTAGTCCCGGTGAGCAGTTCTTC.